The clone carrying this T cell receptor beta chain was recorded only once. Adults between roughly 18 and 90 years of age took part from fewer than 30 US areas. Cohort assignment relied on participant-reported clinical history. Donors in Cohort 3 counted as recovered after two negative PCRs, clearance, or symptom resolution. These data originate in a study of blood T cell repertoires in COVID-19. Study-wide background: Acute and convalescent COVID-19 samples came from the United States, Italy and Spain.

Clones were sequenced by immunoSEQ multiplex PCR, and TCRdb holds only the in-frame ones, with some missing. The sample lists 250,000 to 350,000 clones, approximately 85% occurring once. Germline loops: CDR1 LNHDA, CDR2 SQIVND (reference sequence). V lost 4 bases, J lost 1 base, and 16 bases lay in between. The CDR3 length is 16 residues. This rearrangement joins TRBV19 to TRBJ1-1; D might be TRBD1 (5 bases). The clonotype originates from a woman aged 25 to 39 who had recovered from COVID-19. Specimen: PBMCs or T cells enriched from blood (not recorded which). CDR3: CASSTRRGQKNTEAFF. CDR3 bases: TGTGCCAGTAGTACCCGGAGGGGCCAGAAGAACACTGAAGCTTTCTTT.